This entry features one TCR beta chain sequence. Its antigen is as yet unknown. This sample was taken from a study of early T cells in non-severe SARS-CoV-2 infection. General study findings and limits: VDJdb-based annotation leaned toward anti-spike CD8 responses and missed private and CD4 specificities.

Individual cDNA molecules carried attached unique molecular identifiers. MiXCR, applied by TCRdb to the 5' RACE reads, yields one record per CDR3 protein. The table records 84,000 or so distinct CDR3 sequences, 11% to 15% of them present only once. V was shortened by 6 bases and J by 7 bases, with 18 bases between the two germline ends. CDR1 SQVTM and CDR2 ANQGSEA come from the germline V gene. CDR3 length equals 13 residues. The clonotype was recovered from an adult who was a healthcare worker with PCR-confirmed SARS-CoV-2 infection or an uninfected control (not recorded which). The gene calls are TRBV29-1 and TRBJ2-5; a weak D match, TRBD2 (5 bases). The sequencing input was whole blood. CDR3 in amino acids: CSVQLGRGGTQYF. CDR3 sequence (DNA): TGCAGCGTCCAACTCGGGCGCGGAGGGACCCAGTACTTC.